The source of this T cell receptor (beta chain) is a study of shared clonotypes between healthy human individuals. The overall study: CD4 naive and CD4 memory each took three plates per donor, while CD8 naive took two and CD8 memory one. Study-level points and caveats: Sequencing depth was predicted to influence how clonotypes are shared among donors. The study generally estimated greater richness for naive than memory subsets.

Measured with immunoSEQ multiplex PCR; TCRdb has only the in-frame clones, and not every one. Found here are approximately 640,000 clones, about two thirds of them singletons; the top ten hold 1.8%. Worth noting for this clone: The antigen remains undetermined.

The germline CDR1 and CDR2 sequences are MDHEN and SYDVKM. The junction had 11 bases not matched to a gene; V was cut back by 6 bases and J by 2 bases. The CDR3 is 16 amino acids. The donors, all of them Caucasian adults, lived in Nashville, Tennessee. Sequencing input: memory CD4+ T cells sorted from blood. Documented subset: CD45RA-negative fraction. The receptor was isolated from a woman between 25 and 40 years old in good health. The J gene is TRBJ2-7, the V gene TRBV28; 9 bases match TRBD2. The chain's CDR3 is CASSSPRASGTYEQYF. Written as DNA, the CDR3 is TGTGCCAGCAGCTCACCTCGGGCTAGCGGGACCTACGAGCAGTACTTC. Full variable domain (missing parts from reference TRBV28 and TRBJ2-7): DVKVTQSSRYLVKRTGEKVFLECVQDMDHENMFWYRQDPGLGLRLIYFSYDVKMKEKGDIPEGYSVSREKKERFSLILESASTNQTSMYLCASSSPRASGTYEQYFGPGTRLTVT.